These T cell receptor beta chains were read from a single sample in a study of cytomegalovirus exposure and HLA in healthy donors. The protocol was immunoSEQ multiplex PCR, while the TCRdb copy is restricted to in-frame clones and leaves out a portion. The sample includes 200,000 or so clones, around 82% of them seen just once. The sequencing sample was made of PBMCs. These receptors came from a boy younger than 18 in good health and CMV-seronegative. Both conserved end residues are part of each CDR3. D genes are given only for firm matches. Size tells how often a clone was seen (once, few, many) or the class of an expanded clone, and some rows leave it out.

cdr3_nt: TGTGCCAGCGACAGCAGAAAGGGCTACACCTTC; cdr3_aa: CASDSRKGYTF; cdr3_length: 11; v_call: TRBV9; j_call: TRBJ1-2; clone_size: NA; d_call: NA
cdr3_nt: TGTGCCAGCAGTTTCGCGTTAGGGGTGGGAAAAGAGACCCAGTACTTC; cdr3_aa: CASSFALGVGKETQYF; cdr3_length: 16; v_call: TRBV6-5; j_call: TRBJ2-5; clone_size: NA; d_call: NA
cdr3_nt: TGTGCCAGCAGCTTACGGCAACTAGCGGGGGGCTACAATGAGCAGTTCTTC; cdr3_aa: CASSLRQLAGGYNEQFF; cdr3_length: 17; v_call: TRBV7-6; j_call: TRBJ2-1; clone_size: NA; d_call: TRBD2
cdr3_nt: TGTGCCAGCAGTGATCTGGGTTTGGGAGGGGAGACCCAGTACTTC; cdr3_aa: CASSDLGLGGETQYF; cdr3_length: 15; v_call: TRBV2; j_call: TRBJ2-5; clone_size: NA; d_call: TRBD2
cdr3_nt: TGCGCCAGCAGGATACGACTAGCGGGAGTTCGTGAGCAGTTCTTC; cdr3_aa: CASRIRLAGVREQFF; cdr3_length: 15; v_call: TRBV5-6; j_call: TRBJ2-1; clone_size: NA; d_call: TRBD2
cdr3_nt: TGTGCCAGCAGTGAACGGCTAGATCCCTACGAGCAGTACTTC; cdr3_aa: CASSERLDPYEQYF; cdr3_length: 14; v_call: TRBV2; j_call: TRBJ2-7; clone_size: NA; d_call: NA
cdr3_nt: TGTGCCAGCAGTGAAGAACTACTAGCGGGAGTCTACGAGCAGTACTTC; cdr3_aa: CASSEELLAGVYEQYF; cdr3_length: 16; v_call: TRBV6-1; j_call: TRBJ2-7; clone_size: NA; d_call: TRBD2
cdr3_nt: TGTGCCAGCAGCTTATGGGGAGACTCTACCACAGATACGCAGTATTTT; cdr3_aa: CASSLWGDSTTDTQYF; cdr3_length: 16; v_call: TRBV7-3; j_call: TRBJ2-3; clone_size: NA; d_call: NA
cdr3_nt: TGTGCCAGCAGTGAGAGTAGCGGGAACTACAATGAGCAGTTCTTC; cdr3_aa: CASSESSGNYNEQFF; cdr3_length: 15; v_call: TRBV6-4; j_call: TRBJ2-1; clone_size: NA; d_call: TRBD2
cdr3_nt: TGTGCCAGCAGCTATGGACAGGGCAACCAGCCCCAGCATTTT; cdr3_aa: CASSYGQGNQPQHF; cdr3_length: 14; v_call: TRBV7-9; j_call: TRBJ1-5; clone_size: NA; d_call: TRBD1
cdr3_nt: TGTGCCAGCAGTGAATTGGGGGGCTCCTATAATTCACCCCTCCACTTT; cdr3_aa: CASSELGGSYNSPLHF; cdr3_length: 16; v_call: TRBV6-1; j_call: TRBJ1-6; clone_size: NA; d_call: NA
cdr3_nt: TGTGCCAGCAGCTTGGTTGGTTCAGGGGGCTACGAGCAGTACTTC; cdr3_aa: CASSLVGSGGYEQYF; cdr3_length: 15; v_call: TRBV5-6; j_call: TRBJ2-7; clone_size: NA; d_call: TRBD1
cdr3_nt: TGTGCCAGCAGCGAAACTAGCGGGAGTGTCAACGAGCAGTACTTC; cdr3_aa: CASSETSGSVNEQYF; cdr3_length: 15; v_call: TRBV13; j_call: TRBJ2-7; clone_size: NA; d_call: TRBD2
cdr3_nt: TGTGCCACCAGGAAGTTCACAGGTAATCAGCCCCAGCATTTT; cdr3_aa: CATRKFTGNQPQHF; cdr3_length: 14; v_call: TRBV19; j_call: TRBJ1-5; clone_size: once; d_call: NA
cdr3_nt: TGTGCCAGTAGTAACCCAGAGAACACTGAAGCTTTCTTT; cdr3_aa: CASSNPENTEAFF; cdr3_length: 13; v_call: TRBV19; j_call: TRBJ1-1; clone_size: NA; d_call: NA
cdr3_nt: TGTGCCAGCAAGAGGGTAGACAGGACAAAAGAGACCCAGTACTTC; cdr3_aa: CASKRVDRTKETQYF; cdr3_length: 15; v_call: TRBV28; j_call: TRBJ2-5; clone_size: once; d_call: NA
cdr3_nt: TGTGCCAGCAGTGAGGGGACAGGGGCTACAGATACGCAGTATTTT; cdr3_aa: CASSEGTGATDTQYF; cdr3_length: 15; v_call: TRBV6-4; j_call: TRBJ2-3; clone_size: NA; d_call: TRBD1
cdr3_nt: TGTGCCAGCAGCCTTACTAGCGGAGGGGCCTACGAGCAGTACTTC; cdr3_aa: CASSLTSGGAYEQYF; cdr3_length: 15; v_call: TRBV13; j_call: TRBJ2-7; clone_size: few; d_call: TRBD2
cdr3_nt: TGCAGTGCTAGTTCGGGGGGTGGCTACACCTTC; cdr3_aa: CSASSGGGYTF; cdr3_length: 11; v_call: TRBV20-1; j_call: TRBJ1-2; clone_size: NA; d_call: NA
cdr3_nt: TGTGCCAGCAGCCCTAAAGGACAGTCGAACACTGAAGCTTTCTTT; cdr3_aa: CASSPKGQSNTEAFF; cdr3_length: 15; v_call: TRBV4-2; j_call: TRBJ1-1; clone_size: NA; d_call: NA
cdr3_nt: TGTTCCAGCAGCTTAGCACAGGGCCACGAGCAGTACTTC; cdr3_aa: CSSSLAQGHEQYF; cdr3_length: 13; v_call: TRBV7-9; j_call: TRBJ2-7; clone_size: NA; d_call: NA
cdr3_nt: TGTGCCAGCAGCTCTAACAGGGGCGCTGGAAACACCATATATTTT; cdr3_aa: CASSSNRGAGNTIYF; cdr3_length: 15; v_call: TRBV13; j_call: TRBJ1-3; clone_size: once; d_call: TRBD1